Following are 25 T cell receptor beta chains from one sample sequenced in a study of CD8 T cells in Susac syndrome. The authors reverse transcribed roughly 0.5 to 1 ug RNA with random hexamers. MiXCR was run by TCRdb on the immunoSEQ multiplex PCR reads, yielding one entry per CDR3 protein. The table has 300,000 to 350,000 distinct CDR3 sequences, roughly 94% seen once. Sequencing was carried out using CD4+ T cells from PBMCs. These TCRs come from a human donor with multiple sclerosis.

This chain uses TRBV7-2 with TRBJ2-1, with D unclear. The CDR3 is made up of 13 amino acids. Germline V lookup: CDR1 SGHTA, CDR2 FQGNSA. V dropped 3 bases and J dropped 4 bases, with 7 bases sitting between them. The CDR3 DNA is TGTGCCAGCAGCTTGATACCTTACAATGAGCAGTTCTTC. Amino acids: CASSLIPYNEQFF.

This chain links TRBV5-1 with TRBJ2-7; the D gene is possibly TRBD1 (7 bases). Germline V gene lookup returns CDR1 SGHRS and CDR2 YFSETQ. V lost 2 bases, J lost 4 bases, and 16 bases lay in between. The CDR3 covers 15 residues. The CDR3 DNA follows: TGCGCCAGCAGCTTCTCCGCGGGACAGTTGTACGAGCAGTACTTC. As protein: CASSFSAGQLYEQYF.

The V call is TRBV7-2, the J call TRBJ1-3, with D hard to call. The CDR3 is 14 amino acids. Germline CDR1 reads SGHTA; CDR2 reads FQGNSA. With 1 base removed from V and 0 bases from J, the gap between germline ends came to 4 bases. The CDR3 DNA reads as TGTGCCAGCAGCTTAGTTCGCTCTGGAAACACCATATATTTT. Its translation is CASSLVRSGNTIYF.

The rearrangement uses TRBV7-2 and TRBJ2-5; D could derive from TRBD1 or TRBD2 (5 bases each). Germline loops: CDR1 SGHTA, CDR2 FQGNSA. The CDR3 loop spans 16 amino acids. Trimming shortened V by 4 bases and J by 9 bases, and 24 bases separated the two germline ends. CDR3 residues: CASSSRGRTTREAQYF. CDR3 nucleotide sequence: TGTGCCAGCAGCTCCCGGGGACGGACAACCCGTGAGGCCCAGTACTTC.

The rearrangement links TRBV6-2 or TRBV6-3 to TRBJ2-2; D uncertain. Germline assignment: CDR1 MNHEY and CDR2 SVGEGT. CDR3 length: 14 amino acids. The V and J ends lost 2 bases and 2 bases respectively, with 6 bases between them. CDR3 nucleotide sequence: TGTGCCAGCAGTTACGATTACAACACCGGGGAGCTGTTTTTT. The encoded protein is CASSYDYNTGELFF.

The CDR3 loop reads CASSPGGQGIYEQYF. CDR3 DNA: TGTGCCAGCTCACCAGGTGGACAGGGTATTTACGAGCAGTACTTC. The chain uses TRBV18 and TRBJ2-7; 8 positions agree with TRBD1. The CDR3 length is 15 residues. V lost 2 bases and J lost 4; bases outside the gene matches: 7. Germline V gives CDR1 KGHSH, CDR2 LQKENI.

The chain carries TRBV19 and TRBJ1-5, with 8 bases aligning to TRBD1. Germline assignment: CDR1 LNHDA and CDR2 SQIVND (reference sequence). The CDR3 contains 15 residues. With V trimmed by 2 bases and J by 5 bases, 5 bases remained unmatched. The CDR3 sequence: CASSIRTGNHQPQHF. The CDR3 bases are TGTGCCAGTAGTATAAGGACAGGGAACCATCAGCCCCAGCATTTT.

This chain uses TRBV12-3 or TRBV12-4 with TRBJ2-7; possibly TRBD2 for D (6 bases). V was clipped by 3 bases and J by 7 bases, with 16 bases between them. The CDR3 totals 14 residues. CDR3 nucleotide sequence: TGTGCCAGCAGTTTCGGGGGATTGGTATTTGAGCAGTACTTC. Translated: CASSFGGLVFEQYF.

The rearrangement joins TRBV9 to TRBJ2-1; D ambiguous. The V end was cut by 2 bases, the J end by 13 bases, with 13 bases between. This CDR3 is built from 12 residues. CDR1 is SGDLS and CDR2 is YYNGEE in the germline V gene. In nucleotides, the CDR3 is TGTGCCAGCAGCGTTAACAACCGGCACCAGTTCTTC. Translated, it gives CASSVNNRHQFF.

This clonotype was counted once. The chain uses TRBV19 and TRBJ2-1; no clear D gene. The V and J ends lost 9 bases and 10 bases respectively, with 22 bases between them. The CDR3 contains 14 residues. Germline V CDR1 and CDR2: LNHDA, SQIVND (reference sequence). The CDR3: CASQPRAGMGEQFF. Written as DNA, the CDR3 is TGTGCCAGCCAACCTAGAGCAGGAATGGGGGAGCAGTTCTTC.

The chain uses TRBV2 and TRBJ1-1; D ambiguous. Germline CDR1 SNHLY, CDR2 FYNNEI. The CDR3 is made up of 13 amino acids. V lost 8 bases and J lost 4, with 14 bases in between. The CDR3 protein is CASYSPMVTEAFF. The CDR3, as DNA: TGTGCCAGCTATTCTCCGATGGTCACTGAAGCTTTCTTT.

This sequence joins TRBV4-1 and TRBJ2-7; 8 bases are a match to TRBD2. Germline loops: CDR1 MGHRA, CDR2 YSYEKL. Trimming removed 2 bases from V and 0 bases from J; junction bases left unmatched: 3. The CDR3 is made up of 15 amino acids. Here the CDR3 reads CASSQPGGNSYEQYF. The DNA for the CDR3 is TGCGCCAGCAGCCAACCGGGGGGGAACTCCTACGAGCAGTACTTC.

V and J are TRBV6-1 and TRBJ2-7, with 8 bases matching TRBD1. With V trimmed by 5 bases and J by 3 bases, 9 bases remained unmatched. CDR1 and CDR2 (germline): MNHNS, SASEGT. CDR3 length equals 15 residues. The CDR3 nucleotides are TGTGCCAGCAGTCCTGGACAGGGTCACCGCTACGAGCAGTACTTC. It yields the protein CASSPGQGHRYEQYF.

The chain recombines TRBV6-6 with TRBJ1-2; no definite D call. V lost 2 bases, J lost 8 bases, and 15 bases lay in between. The CDR3 has 14 residues. Germline-derived CDR1 and CDR2 are MNHNY and SVGAGI (reference sequence). CDR3 protein: CASSYGSREYGYTF. DNA for the CDR3: TGTGCCAGCAGTTACGGTAGCAGAGAGTACGGCTACACCTTC.

V and J are TRBV29-1 and TRBJ1-1, with no clear D. The CDR3 extends over 14 amino acids. CDR1 is SQVTM, CDR2 ANQGSEA, per germline. Trimming removed 4 bases at V and 0 bases at J, with 12 bases between. In nucleotides, the CDR3 is TGCAGCGTTGCTGTTCTACAAATGAACACTGAAGCTTTCTTT. Translation gives CSVAVLQMNTEAFF.

The chain carries TRBV7-2 and TRBJ2-5; no clear D. The CDR3 loop spans 13 amino acids. Trimming stripped 3 bases from V and 4 bases from J, with 9 bases between. The germline CDR1 and CDR2 sequences are SGHTA and FQGNSA. This CDR3 is CASSFELGETQYF. CDR3 nucleotides: TGTGCCAGCAGCTTTGAGTTAGGAGAGACCCAGTACTTC.

J is TRBJ2-7 and V is TRBV7-3; perhaps TRBD2 as D (6 bases). This CDR3 contains 15 residues. Looked up from germline, CDR1 is SGHTA and CDR2 is FQGTGA. V gave up 3 bases and J gave up 4 bases, with 16 bases separating them. The CDR3 region has the DNA TGTGCCAGCAGCTTGGAGGTAGCGGCCGTTTACGAGCAGTACTTC. Its protein is CASSLEVAAVYEQYF.

The chain employs TRBV19 and TRBJ1-1; tentative D call: TRBD1 (5 bases). The V gene's germline CDR1 is LNHDA and CDR2 SQIVND (reference sequence). There are 16 residues in the CDR3. V was shortened by 6 bases and J by 6 bases, with 23 bases between the two germline ends. CDR3 residues: CASSSGWRPGGAEAFF. The CDR3 DNA reads as TGTGCCAGTAGCTCCGGGTGGCGGCCTGGGGGTGCTGAAGCTTTCTTT.

V is TRBV20-1 and J is TRBJ1-2, with D perhaps TRBD1 (5 bases). The CDR3 totals 15 residues. Between the trimmed V and J ends, which lost 3 bases and 0 bases, there was a span of 14 bases. The V gene's germline CDR1 is DFQATT and CDR2 SNEGSKA (reference sequence). CDR3 bases: TGCAGTGCTAGGTCCGCAGGGCGGGCTAACTATGGCTACACCTTC. Its translation is CSARSAGRANYGYTF.

This clonotype was counted a single time. V is TRBV6-6 and J is TRBJ2-6; the D gene is possibly TRBD2 (6 bases). The germline V and J ends were trimmed by 6 bases and 2 bases, with 11 bases remaining between them. This CDR3 has 15 residues. Germline V gives CDR1 MNHNY, CDR2 SVGAGI (reference sequence). CDR3 nucleotide sequence: TGTGCCAGCAGGGACGGGGGAACTGGGGCCAACGTCCTGACTTTC. Its protein is CASRDGGTGANVLTF.

The rearrangement joins TRBV5-6 to TRBJ1-4, with D perhaps matching TRBD1 (5 bases). Between the trimmed V and J ends, which lost 0 bases and 6 bases, there was a span of 9 bases. The germline V gene encodes CDR1 SGHDT and CDR2 YYEEEE. The CDR3 has 14 residues. The CDR3 DNA follows: TGTGCCAGCAGCTTGGGAGCAGGGTATGAAAAACTGTTTTTT. This gives the protein CASSLGAGYEKLFF.

V is TRBV19 and J is TRBJ2-7; D is unclear. V was trimmed by 5 bases and J by 1 base, leaving 12 bases between them. Germline CDR1 reads LNHDA; CDR2 reads SQIVND (reference sequence). This CDR3 is 14 amino acids long. DNA for the CDR3: TGTGCCAGTAGTTTACGCATCCGTTCCTACGAGCAGTACTTC. Its protein product is CASSLRIRSYEQYF.

The chain employs TRBV18 and TRBJ2-7; weak D call: TRBD1 (6 bases). Trimming cost V 6 bases and J 6 bases, with 21 bases left between them. The CDR3 runs to 15 residues. CDR1 is KGHSH, CDR2 LQKENI, per germline. The DNA for the CDR3 is TGTGCCAGCTCCCAAGCTAGACAGGTAGATGGCGAGCAGTACTTC. Translated, it gives CASSQARQVDGEQYF.

The chain uses TRBV30 and TRBJ2-1; no clear D. Deletions cut 0 bases from V and 6 bases from J, with 3 bases between. The CDR3 is 11 residues long. The germline CDR1 and CDR2 sequences are GTSNPN and SVGIG (reference sequence). This CDR3 is CAWSVLNEQFF. CDR3 bases: TGTGCCTGGAGTGTGCTCAATGAGCAGTTCTTC.

The J gene is TRBJ1-1, the V gene TRBV20-1; D is ambiguous. V was trimmed by 6 bases and J by 7 bases, leaving 12 bases between them. This CDR3 has 11 amino acids. Germline V CDR1 and CDR2: DFQATT, SNEGSKA (reference sequence). The CDR3 protein is CSARTAIEAFF. In nucleotides, the CDR3 is TGCAGTGCACGGACCGCTATTGAAGCTTTCTTT.